The sample holds many counts of the clone carrying this TCR beta chain. The record originates from a study of early T cells in non-severe SARS-CoV-2 infection. The CDR3 contains 17 residues. Trimming took 3 bases from V and 0 from J; bases not matched to a gene: 9. Individually, cDNA molecules had unique molecular identifiers attached to them. In TCRdb, the 5' RACE reads were re-called with MiXCR into one record per CDR3 protein. The profile shows more than 60,000 distinct CDR3 sequences, 4% to 5.5% of them singletons. The sequence came from an adult who was a healthcare worker with PCR-confirmed SARS-CoV-2 infection or an uninfected control (not recorded which). The chain links TRBV12-3 or TRBV12-4 to TRBJ2-3, with 7 bases lining up with TRBD2. Sequenced: whole blood. The CDR3 DNA is TGTGCCAGCAGTTTTTCCGGGAGGCTCCCTAGCACAGATACGCAGTATTTT. Residues: CASSFSGRLPSTDTQYF.